One sample yielded the 9 T cell receptor beta chains listed below, sequenced in a study. TCRdb reprocessed the 5' RACE reads via MiXCR and lists one record per CDR3 protein. The table shows thousands of distinct CDR3 sequences, with about a sixth occurring only once. The sequenced material came from memory CD4+ T cells sorted from blood. Subset denoted: memory CD4+ T cells, CD4+CD45RO+CD25-. The receptors derive from a female donor with breast cancer.

The V gene is TRBV2, the J gene TRBJ2-1; the match to TRBD2 covers 7 bases. The CDR3 runs 12 residues. Trimming removed 4 bases from V and 13 bases from J; junction bases left unmatched: 7. From germline, CDR1 is SNHLY and CDR2 FYNNEI. Written as DNA, the CDR3 is TGTGCCAGCAGTGTAACCGGGACTAATCAGTTCTTC. This codes for CASSVTGTNQFF.

This clonotype was observed a few times. A much larger clone lies one base from this, so it may be a read error. Here the CDR3 DNA reads TGTGCCAGCAGCCAAAAAGGAGACAGGGGTTATCAGCCCCAGCATTTT. Translating it yields CASSQKGDRGYQPQHF. The V call is TRBV4-2, the J call TRBJ1-5; 8 nucleotides agree with TRBD1. Germline CDR1 is LGHNA and CDR2 is YNFKEQ. The CDR3 is 16 amino acids. V was clipped by 2 bases and J by 5 bases; unmatched bases: 8.

A remark on this clonotype: At one boundary the junction diverges from the germline segment, which might be a read error. This sequence joins TRBV28 and TRBJ1-1; 7 nucleotides agree with TRBD1. The CDR3 runs 14 residues. CDR1 and CDR2 from the germline V gene are MDHEN and SYDVKM. This CDR3 reads CASSPPGTDLEASF. The DNA for the CDR3 is TGTGCCAGCAGCCCGCCCGGGACAGACCTTGAAGCGTCCTTT.

The sample holds many counts of this clonotype. The chain couples TRBV7-2 to TRBJ2-2; 7 positions match TRBD2. This CDR3 comprises 16 residues. Germline lookup yields CDR1 SGHTA and CDR2 FQGNSA. V lost 1 base, J lost 0 bases, and 2 bases stayed unmatched. CDR3 sequence: CASSLGGRANTGELFF. The CDR3 nucleotides read TGTGCCAGCAGCTTAGGTGGGAGGGCGAACACCGGGGAGCTGTTTTTT.

By frequency in the sample, this clonotype is medium-sized (0.01 to 0.1%). This chain links TRBV28 with TRBJ1-1; 7 bases map to TRBD1. The V segment lost 6 bases and the J segment 7 bases; nucleotides outside the gene matches: 11. Germline loops: CDR1 MDHEN, CDR2 SYDVKM. There are 14 residues in the CDR3. The CDR3 DNA follows: TGTGCCAGCAGCCCGCCCGGGACAGACCTTGAAGCTTTCTTT. This sequence encodes CASSPPGTDLEAFF.

By share, this clonotype counts as medium-sized (0.01 to 0.1%). The chain is built from TRBV6-5 and TRBJ1-1; the D gene is possibly TRBD1 (5 bases). Germline CDR1 and CDR2: MNHEY and SVGAGI. This CDR3 is built from 18 residues. Trimming shortened V by 6 bases and J by 0 bases, and 23 bases separated the two germline ends. DNA for the CDR3: TGTGCCAGCAGCGCCTCAGGGAGCTCTATTGTGATGAACACTGAAGCTTTCTTT. This sequence encodes CASSASGSSIVMNTEAFF.

By its share, this clonotype is medium-sized. The gene calls are TRBV7-2 and TRBJ1-6; tentative D call: TRBD1 (5 bases). The germline gives CDR1 SGHTA, CDR2 FQGNSA. This CDR3 comprises 16 residues. V gave up 1 base and J gave up 4 bases, with 11 bases separating them. CDR3 in DNA: TGTGCCAGCAGCTTAGGGGGGACGGAATATAATTCACCCCTCCACTTT. It codes for CASSLGGTEYNSPLHF.

This clonotype is labeled as medium-sized. This sequence joins TRBV10-3 and TRBJ2-2, with D perhaps being TRBD1 or TRBD2 (6 bases each). This CDR3 has 19 amino acids. Germline values: CDR1 ENHRY, CDR2 SYGVKD. Deletions cut 6 bases from V and 1 base from J, with 24 bases between. Written as DNA, the CDR3 is TGTGCCATCAGGGGGGGCGAGGGGACGAGTCAAAGGAACACCGGGGAGCTGTTTTTT. Translated: CAIRGGEGTSQRNTGELFF.

By share, this clonotype ranks as medium-sized. The chain couples TRBV20-1 to TRBJ2-3, with 13 bases aligning to TRBD2. The CDR3 length is 14 residues. V lost 5 bases to trimming and J lost 6 bases; unmatched junction nucleotides: 5. Germline V gene data show CDR1 as DFQATT and CDR2 as SNEGSKA (reference sequence). In DNA, the CDR3 is TGCAGTGCTGGACTAGCGGGAGTATCGGATACGCAGTATTTT. It yields the protein CSAGLAGVSDTQYF.